This TCR beta chain is drawn from a study of blood T cells in healthy people across ages. This clonotype was found a few times. Its antigen is still unknown. General study points: TCR beta diversity per million T cells fell roughly linearly with age.

The V end was cut by 0 bases, the J end by 2 bases, with 10 bases between. Germline assignment: CDR1 LGHNA and CDR2 YSLEER. There are 15 residues in the CDR3. For the second PCR, which ran for roughly 6 to 12 cycles, a sample-barcoded 5' primer and a J-beta primer mix were used. TCRdb reanalysed the 5' RACE reads using MiXCR and keeps one entry per CDR3 protein. This table has about 670,000 distinct CDR3 sequences, roughly 43% appearing once. Each donor supplied around 9.6 milliliters of peripheral blood. This receptor was obtained from a man aged 80 or over in good health. The V call is TRBV4-3, the J call TRBJ1-2; the D is unclear. Sequences were obtained from blood. CDR3 DNA: TGCGCCAGCAGCCAAGATTATGGGGAAAACTATGGCTACACCTTC. Its translation is CASSQDYGENYGYTF.